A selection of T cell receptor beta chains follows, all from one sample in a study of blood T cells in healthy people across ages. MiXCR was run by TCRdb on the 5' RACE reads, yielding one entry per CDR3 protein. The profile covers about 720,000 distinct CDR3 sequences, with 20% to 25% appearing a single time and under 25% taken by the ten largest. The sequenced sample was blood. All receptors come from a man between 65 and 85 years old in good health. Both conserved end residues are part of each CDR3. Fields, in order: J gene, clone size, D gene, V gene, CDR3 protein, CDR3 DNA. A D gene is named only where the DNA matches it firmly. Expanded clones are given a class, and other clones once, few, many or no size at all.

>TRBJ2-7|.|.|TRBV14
CASSQEIGPIEQYF
TGTGCCAGCAGCCAAGAAATCGGGCCGATCGAGCAGTACTTC
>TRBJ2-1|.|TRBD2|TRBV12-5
CASGLAPLLLAGGSNEQFF
TGTGCTAGTGGTTTGGCGCCCCTTTTGCTAGCGGGAGGGAGCAATGAGCAGTTCTTC
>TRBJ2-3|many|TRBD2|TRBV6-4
CASSELASTDTQYF
TGTGCCAGCAGTGAACTAGCGAGCACAGATACGCAGTATTTT
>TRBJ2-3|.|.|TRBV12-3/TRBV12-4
CASGRVDTQYF
TGTGCCAGCGGCAGAGTAGATACGCAGTATTTT
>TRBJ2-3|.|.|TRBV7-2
CASRPMSHTQYF
TGTGCCAGCAGGCCAATGAGCCATACGCAGTATTTT
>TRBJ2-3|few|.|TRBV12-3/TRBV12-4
CASSPKLGVSDTQYF
TGTGCCAGCAGTCCAAAGCTTGGGGTGTCAGATACGCAGTATTTT
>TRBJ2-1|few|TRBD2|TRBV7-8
CASRLGLAGEGNEQFF
TGTGCCAGCAGGTTGGGACTAGCGGGAGAGGGGAATGAGCAGTTCTTC
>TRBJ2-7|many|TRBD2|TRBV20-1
CSARRTSSWYEQYF
TGCAGTGCTAGAAGGACTAGTTCTTGGTACGAGCAGTACTTC
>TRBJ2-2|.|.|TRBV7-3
CASTLGGNAGELFF
TGTGCCAGCACACTGGGGGGTAATGCCGGGGAGCTGTTTTTT
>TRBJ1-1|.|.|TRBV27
CATRWRGWTEAFF
TGTGCCACCCGTTGGAGGGGATGGACTGAAGCTTTCTTT
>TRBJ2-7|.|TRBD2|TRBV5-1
CASSLGALAGSYEQYF
TGCGCCAGCAGCTTGGGGGCCCTAGCGGGGTCCTACGAGCAGTACTTC
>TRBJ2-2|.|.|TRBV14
CASSQVPSGELFF
TGTGCCAGCAGCCAAGTGCCCTCCGGGGAGCTGTTTTTT
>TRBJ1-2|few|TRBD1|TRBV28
CASRNPGQGGGYTF
TGTGCCAGCCGAAATCCGGGACAGGGGGGTGGCTACACCTTC
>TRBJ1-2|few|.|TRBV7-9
CASSLAEYRVHGYTF
TGTGCCAGCAGCTTAGCGGAGTACAGGGTACACGGCTACACCTTC
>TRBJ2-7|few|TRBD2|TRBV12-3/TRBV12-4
CASRKLAGPSYEQYF
TGTGCCAGCAGGAAACTAGCGGGGCCCTCCTACGAGCAGTACTTC
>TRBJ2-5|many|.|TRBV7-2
CASSFGGEIQETQYF
TGTGCCAGCAGCTTCGGGGGCGAGATCCAAGAGACCCAGTACTTC
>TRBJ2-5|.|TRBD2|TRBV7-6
CASSLAVAGERQETQYF
TGTGCCAGCAGCTTAGCGGTAGCGGGAGAGCGGCAAGAGACCCAGTACTTC
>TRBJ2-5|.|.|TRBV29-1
CSVGQGPRETQYF
TGCAGCGTTGGGCAGGGACCCCGAGAGACCCAGTACTTC
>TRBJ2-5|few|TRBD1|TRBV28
CASSSQLTGLGETQYF
TGTGCCAGCAGTTCACAACTGACAGGGTTGGGAGAGACCCAGTACTTC
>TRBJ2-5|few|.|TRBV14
CASSLRRAIGWETQYF
TGTGCCAGCAGCCTTCGGAGGGCGATAGGGTGGGAGACCCAGTACTTC
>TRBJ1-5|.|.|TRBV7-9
CASSLQGELDQPQHF
TGTGCCAGCAGCTTACAGGGTGAGTTAGATCAGCCCCAGCATTTT
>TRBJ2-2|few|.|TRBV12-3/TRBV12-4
CASSFLVPGELFF
TGTGCCAGCAGTTTTCTCGTTCCCGGGGAGCTGTTTTTT
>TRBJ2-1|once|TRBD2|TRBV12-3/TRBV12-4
CASLAGGDNEQFF
TGTGCCAGCTTGGCGGGGGGGGACAATGAGCAGTTCTTC
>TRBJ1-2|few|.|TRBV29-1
CSVERVAGNGYTF
TGCAGCGTTGAAAGGGTCGCAGGGAATGGCTACACCTTC
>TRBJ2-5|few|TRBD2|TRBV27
CASSLLGLAGPQETQYF
TGTGCCAGCAGTTTATTAGGTCTAGCGGGTCCTCAAGAGACCCAGTACTTC